This T cell receptor (beta chain) is from a study of blood T cells in healthy people across ages. The overall study: About one barcoded beta molecule per two T cells came from capture by template switching.

It was with a sample-barcoded 5' primer and a J-beta primer mix that a second PCR of about 6 to 12 cycles was run. Every sample gave at least 3 million paired-end reads containing CDR3. TCRdb analysed the 5' RACE reads with MiXCR anew, one entry per CDR3 protein. The table lists about 1.6 million distinct CDR3 sequences, 30% to 35% of them singletons. J gave up 4 bases and V 0 bases, and 11 bases lay outside the gene matches. Per the germline V gene, CDR1 is GTSNPN and CDR2 is SVGIG (reference sequence). The CDR3 consists of 17 residues. Comments on this clonotype: Its antigen remains unidentified.

General study findings and limits: Long-lived and aged donors differed, with more naive CD4+ cells and higher diversity in the long-lived.

The sample consisted of blood. The chain recombines TRBV30 with TRBJ2-1; 8 nucleotides agree with TRBD1. This sequence was found in a woman aged 25-40 years in good health. CDR3 in DNA: TGTGCCTGGAGTGTACAGGGGGGAGTCGGGGTTTACAATGAGCAGTTCTTC. Translated, it gives CAWSVQGGVGVYNEQFF.